The present TCR beta chain was sequenced within a study of STAT5B mutations in CD4+ large granular lymphocyte leukemia. The assay was immunoSEQ multiplex PCR, and TCRdb's table has in-frame clones only and misses some. Among about 30,000 clones listed, 78% were seen once. A word on this clone: What it recognizes is unknown.

Study conclusions and caveats: Higher CD4+ than CD8+ T-LGLL clonality might reflect small sample size. Top patient clones used TRBV06 genes more often: 8/27 versus 2/35 in controls. No patients shared main leukemic clonotypes, though approximately 26% appeared at low frequency elsewhere.

Germline lookup yields CDR1 SGHTA and CDR2 FQGNSA. The CDR3 spans 14 residues. Trimming took 1 base from V and 6 from J, leaving 10 bases between them. The V and J genes are TRBV7-2 and TRBJ2-1; D remains unclear. The sample taken for sequencing was CD4+ T cells from blood buffy coats. The clonotype comes from a human donor in good health. The CDR3 DNA follows: TGTGCCAGCAGCTTAGGAAGGACGGCCAATGAGCAGTTCTTC. It specifies CASSLGRTANEQFF.